This entry concerns a single T cell receptor beta chain. The data are from a study of blood T cell repertoires in COVID-19. Whole-study context: There were acute and convalescent COVID-19 samples, and they came from the United States, Italy and Spain. From T cells, B-cell-depleted T cells, or PBMCs came the material, which was cDNA or gDNA.

Original methodology: How many nucleated cells were present was estimated from reference gene primer amplification. Sequenced by immunoSEQ multiplex PCR; TCRdb stores in-frame clones only, minus some. V and J calls and clone size are copied from that table; D and trimming were computed from the DNA. The repertoire holds roughly 410,000 clones, with about 87% as singletons. Germline-derived CDR1 and CDR2 are SGHKS and YYEKEE (reference sequence). This CDR3 has 11 residues. The V gene lost 6 bases and the J gene lost 9 bases, with 10 bases spanning the gap. Seattle cases were enrolled at active infection and followed longitudinally.

This chain joins TRBV5-5 and TRBJ2-1; D perhaps matches TRBD2 (5 bases). The sequencing sample was made of peripheral blood. The source of this sequence is an older woman with COVID-19, enrolled during active disease. The CDR3 region is CASTRDTEQFF. As DNA, the CDR3 is TGTGCCAGCACCCGGGATACTGAGCAGTTCTTC. The entire variable domain, with the rest obtained from reference TRBV5-5 and TRBJ2-1, is as follows: DAGVTQSPTHLIKTRGQQVTLRCSPISGHKSVSWYQQVLGQGPQFIFQYYEKEERGRGNFPDRFSARQFPNYSSELNVNALLLGDSALYLCASTRDTEQFFGPGTRLTVL.